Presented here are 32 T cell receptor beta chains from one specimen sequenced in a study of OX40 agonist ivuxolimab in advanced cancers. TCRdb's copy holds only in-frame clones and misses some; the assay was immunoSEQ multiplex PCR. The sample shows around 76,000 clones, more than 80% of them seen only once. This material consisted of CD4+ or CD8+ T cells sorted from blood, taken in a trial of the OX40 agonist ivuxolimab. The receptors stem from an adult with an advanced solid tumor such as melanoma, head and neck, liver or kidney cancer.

The CDR3 loop is CASSGGGSYNEQFF. The CDR3 nucleotides are TGTGCCAGCAGTGGAGGGGGCTCCTACAATGAGCAGTTCTTC. The chain links TRBV28 to TRBJ2-1; either TRBD1 or TRBD2 may fit D (6 bases each). The CDR3 has 14 amino acids. From germline, CDR1 is MDHEN and CDR2 SYDVKM. Trimming pared 5 bases from V and 0 bases from J, leaving 8 bases between.

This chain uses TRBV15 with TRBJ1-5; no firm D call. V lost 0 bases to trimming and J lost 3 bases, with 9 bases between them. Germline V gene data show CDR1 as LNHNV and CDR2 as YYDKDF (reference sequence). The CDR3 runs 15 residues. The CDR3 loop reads CATSRDPGYNQPQHF. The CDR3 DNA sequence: TGTGCCACCAGCAGAGATCCAGGCTACAATCAGCCCCAGCATTTT.

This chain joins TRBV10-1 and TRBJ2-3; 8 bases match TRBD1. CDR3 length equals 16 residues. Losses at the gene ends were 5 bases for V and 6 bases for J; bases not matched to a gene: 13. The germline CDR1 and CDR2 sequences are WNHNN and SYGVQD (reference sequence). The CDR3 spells CASSPGRQGRLDTQYF. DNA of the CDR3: TGCGCCAGCAGTCCGGGGCGACAGGGGAGGCTCGATACGCAGTATTTT.

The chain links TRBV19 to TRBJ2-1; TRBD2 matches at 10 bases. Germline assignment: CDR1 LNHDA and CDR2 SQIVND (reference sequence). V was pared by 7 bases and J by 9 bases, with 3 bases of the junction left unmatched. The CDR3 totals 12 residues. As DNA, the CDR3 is TGTGCCAGTACCTCTAGCGGGGGTGAGCAGTTCTTC. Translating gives CASTSSGGEQFF.

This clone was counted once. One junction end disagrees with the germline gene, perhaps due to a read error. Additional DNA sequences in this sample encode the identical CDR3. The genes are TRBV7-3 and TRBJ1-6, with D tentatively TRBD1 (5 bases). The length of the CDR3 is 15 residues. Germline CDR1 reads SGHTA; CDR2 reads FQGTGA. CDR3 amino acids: CASSLYSGPNSPLHF. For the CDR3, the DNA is TGTGCCAGCAGCTTATATTCAGGGCCAAATTCACCCCTCCACTTC.

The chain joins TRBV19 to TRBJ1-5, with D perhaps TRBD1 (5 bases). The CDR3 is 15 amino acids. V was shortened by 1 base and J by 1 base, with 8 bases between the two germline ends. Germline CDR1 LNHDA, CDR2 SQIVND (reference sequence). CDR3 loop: CASSIVGVSNQPQHF. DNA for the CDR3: TGTGCCAGTAGTATAGTAGGGGTGAGCAATCAGCCCCAGCATTTT.

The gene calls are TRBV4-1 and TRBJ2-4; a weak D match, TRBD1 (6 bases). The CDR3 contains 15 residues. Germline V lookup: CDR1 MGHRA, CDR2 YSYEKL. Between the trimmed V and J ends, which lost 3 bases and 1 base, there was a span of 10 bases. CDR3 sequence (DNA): TGCGCCAGCAGCCACCCAGGACAGGCCAAAAACATTCAGTACTTC. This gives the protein CASSHPGQAKNIQYF.

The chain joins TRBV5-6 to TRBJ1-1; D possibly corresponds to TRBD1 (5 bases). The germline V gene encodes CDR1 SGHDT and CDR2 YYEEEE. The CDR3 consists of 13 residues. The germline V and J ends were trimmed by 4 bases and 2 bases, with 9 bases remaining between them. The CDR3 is CASSRQPNTEAFF. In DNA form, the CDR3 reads TGTGCCAGCAGCCGACAGCCTAACACTGAAGCTTTCTTT.

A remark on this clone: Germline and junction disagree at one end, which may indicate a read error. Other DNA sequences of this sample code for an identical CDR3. In nucleotides, the CDR3 is TGTGCCATCAGTGAGCCGGACACAGAAGCTTTCTTT. It is translated as CAISEPDTEAFF. This sequence joins TRBV10-3 and TRBJ1-1, with a possible D match to TRBD1 (5 bases). The CDR3 is 12 residues long. In germline, CDR1 is ENHRY, CDR2 SYGVKD.

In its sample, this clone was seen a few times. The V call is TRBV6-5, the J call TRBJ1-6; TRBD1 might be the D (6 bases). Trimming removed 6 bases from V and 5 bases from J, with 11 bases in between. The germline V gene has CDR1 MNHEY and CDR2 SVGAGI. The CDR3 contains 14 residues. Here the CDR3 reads CASRRGAHNSPLHF. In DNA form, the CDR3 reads TGTGCCAGCAGACGGGGGGCTCATAATTCACCCCTCCACTTT.

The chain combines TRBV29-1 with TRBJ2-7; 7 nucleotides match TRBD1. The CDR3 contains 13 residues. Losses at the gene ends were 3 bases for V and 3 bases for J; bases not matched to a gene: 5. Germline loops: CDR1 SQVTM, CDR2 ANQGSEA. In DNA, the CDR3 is TGCAGCGTTGACACCGACAGGGACTACGAGCAGTACTTC. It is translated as CSVDTDRDYEQYF.

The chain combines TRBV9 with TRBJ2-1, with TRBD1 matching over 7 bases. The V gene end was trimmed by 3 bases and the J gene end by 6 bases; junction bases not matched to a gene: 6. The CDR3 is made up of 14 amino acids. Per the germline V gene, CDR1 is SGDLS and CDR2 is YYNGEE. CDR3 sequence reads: CASSAHRGVNEQFF. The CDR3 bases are TGTGCCAGCAGCGCGCACAGGGGAGTCAATGAGCAGTTCTTC.

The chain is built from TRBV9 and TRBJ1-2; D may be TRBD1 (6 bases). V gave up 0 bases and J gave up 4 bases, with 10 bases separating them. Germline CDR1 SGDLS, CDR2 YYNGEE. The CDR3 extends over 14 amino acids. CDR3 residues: CASSVEEQGYGYTF. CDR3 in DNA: TGTGCCAGCAGCGTAGAAGAACAGGGCTATGGCTACACCTTC.

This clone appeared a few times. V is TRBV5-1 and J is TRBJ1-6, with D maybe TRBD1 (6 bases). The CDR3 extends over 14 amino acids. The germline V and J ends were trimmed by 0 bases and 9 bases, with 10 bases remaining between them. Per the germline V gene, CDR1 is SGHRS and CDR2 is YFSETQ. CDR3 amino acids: CASSLAGEASPLHF. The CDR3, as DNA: TGCGCCAGCAGCTTGGCAGGGGAGGCTTCACCCCTCCACTTT.

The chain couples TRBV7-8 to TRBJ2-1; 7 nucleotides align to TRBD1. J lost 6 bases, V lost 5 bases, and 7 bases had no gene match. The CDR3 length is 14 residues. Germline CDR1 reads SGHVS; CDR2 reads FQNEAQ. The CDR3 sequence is CASSLRTGVNEQFF. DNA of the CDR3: TGTGCCAGCAGCCTAAGGACAGGCGTCAATGAGCAGTTCTTC. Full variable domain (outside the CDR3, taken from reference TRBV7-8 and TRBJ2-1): GAGVSQSPRYKVAKRGQDVALRCDPISGHVSLFWYQQALGQGPEFLTYFQNEAQLDKSGLPSDRFFAERPEGSVSTLKIQRTQQEDSAVYLCASSLRTGVNEQFFGPGTRLTVL.

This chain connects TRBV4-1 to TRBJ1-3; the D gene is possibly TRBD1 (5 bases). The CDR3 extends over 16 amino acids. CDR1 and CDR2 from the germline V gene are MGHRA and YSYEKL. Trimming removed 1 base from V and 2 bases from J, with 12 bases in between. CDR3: CASSQVRGMTGNTIYF. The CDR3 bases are TGCGCCAGCAGCCAAGTTCGGGGGATGACTGGAAACACCATATATTTT.

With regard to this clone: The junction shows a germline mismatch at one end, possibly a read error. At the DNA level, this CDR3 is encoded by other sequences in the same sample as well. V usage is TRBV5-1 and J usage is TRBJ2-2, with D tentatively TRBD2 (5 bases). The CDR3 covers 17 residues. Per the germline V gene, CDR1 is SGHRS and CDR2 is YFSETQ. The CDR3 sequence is CASSLEEADLNTGELFF. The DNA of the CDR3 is TGCGCCAGTAGCTTGGAGGAAGCAGACCTAAACACCGGGGAGCTGTTTTTT.

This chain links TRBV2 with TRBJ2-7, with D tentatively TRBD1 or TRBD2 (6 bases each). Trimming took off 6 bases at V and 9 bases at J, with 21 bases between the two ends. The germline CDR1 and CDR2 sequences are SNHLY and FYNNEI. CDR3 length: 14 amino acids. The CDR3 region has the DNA TGTGCCAGCAGCCGCCCCCTGGAGGGGGGTGTGCAGTACTTC. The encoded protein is CASSRPLEGGVQYF. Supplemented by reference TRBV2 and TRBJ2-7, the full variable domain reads EPEVTQTPSHQVTQMGQEVILRCVPISNHLYFYWYRQILGQKVEFLVSFYNNEISEKSEIFDDQFSVERPDGSNFTLKIRSTKLEDSAMYFCASSRPLEGGVQYFGPGTRLTVT.

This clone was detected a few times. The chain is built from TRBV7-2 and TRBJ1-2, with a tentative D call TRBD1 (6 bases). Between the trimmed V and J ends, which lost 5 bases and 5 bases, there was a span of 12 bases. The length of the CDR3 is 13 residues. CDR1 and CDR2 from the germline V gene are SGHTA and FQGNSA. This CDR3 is CASSRQAGYGYTF. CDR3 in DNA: TGTGCCAGCAGCCGACAGGCGGGGTATGGCTACACCTTC.

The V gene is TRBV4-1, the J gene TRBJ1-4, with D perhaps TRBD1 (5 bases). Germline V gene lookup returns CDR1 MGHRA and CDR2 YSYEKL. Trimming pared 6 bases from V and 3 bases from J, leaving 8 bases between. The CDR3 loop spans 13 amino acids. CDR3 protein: CASRRQPNEKLFF. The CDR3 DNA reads TGCGCCAGCAGGAGACAGCCTAATGAAAAACTGTTTTTT.

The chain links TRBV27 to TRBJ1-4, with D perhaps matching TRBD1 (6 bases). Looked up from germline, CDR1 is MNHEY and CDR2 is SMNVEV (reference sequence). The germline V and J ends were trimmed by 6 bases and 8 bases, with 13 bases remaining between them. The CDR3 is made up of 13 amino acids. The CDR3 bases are TGTGCCAGCAGGCTACAGGGAGTCGAAAAACTGTTTTTT. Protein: CASRLQGVEKLFF.

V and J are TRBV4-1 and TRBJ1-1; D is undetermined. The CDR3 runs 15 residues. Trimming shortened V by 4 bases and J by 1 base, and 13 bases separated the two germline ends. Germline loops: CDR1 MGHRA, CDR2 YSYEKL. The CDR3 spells CASSPGGITNTEAFF. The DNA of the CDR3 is TGCGCCAGCAGCCCTGGAGGTATCACGAACACTGAAGCTTTCTTT.

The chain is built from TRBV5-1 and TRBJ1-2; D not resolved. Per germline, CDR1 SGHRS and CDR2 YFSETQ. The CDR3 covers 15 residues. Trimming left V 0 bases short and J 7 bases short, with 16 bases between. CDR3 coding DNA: TGCGCCAGCAGCTTGGGTGGCTACCTCTCGGGTGGCTACACCTTC. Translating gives CASSLGGYLSGGYTF.

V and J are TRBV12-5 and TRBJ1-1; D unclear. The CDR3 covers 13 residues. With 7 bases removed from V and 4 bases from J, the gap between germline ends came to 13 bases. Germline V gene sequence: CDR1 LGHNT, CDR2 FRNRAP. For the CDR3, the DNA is TGTGCTAGTGAACCCTCCTCCGGCACTGAAGCTTTCTTT. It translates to CASEPSSGTEAFF.

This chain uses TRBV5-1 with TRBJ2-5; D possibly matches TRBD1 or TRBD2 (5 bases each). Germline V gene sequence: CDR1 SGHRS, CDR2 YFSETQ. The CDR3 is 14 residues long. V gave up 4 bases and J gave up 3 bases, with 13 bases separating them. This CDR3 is CASSGTGRKETQYF. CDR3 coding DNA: TGCGCCAGCAGCGGGACGGGACGGAAAGAGACCCAGTACTTC.

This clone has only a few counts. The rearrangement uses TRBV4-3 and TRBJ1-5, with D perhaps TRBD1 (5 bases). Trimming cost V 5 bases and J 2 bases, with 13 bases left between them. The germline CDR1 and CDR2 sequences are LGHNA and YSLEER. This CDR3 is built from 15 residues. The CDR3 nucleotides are TGCGCCAGCAGCGAGGGGAGGTGGGGCAATCAGCCCCAGCATTTT. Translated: CASSEGRWGNQPQHF.

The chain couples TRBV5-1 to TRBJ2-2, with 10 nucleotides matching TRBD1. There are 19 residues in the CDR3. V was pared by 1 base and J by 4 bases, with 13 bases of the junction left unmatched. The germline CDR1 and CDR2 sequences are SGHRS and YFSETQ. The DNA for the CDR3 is TGCGCCAGCAGCTTGCGACGCGAGACAGGGGGCTCGGGCACCGGGGAGCTGTTTTTT. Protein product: CASSLRRETGGSGTGELFF.

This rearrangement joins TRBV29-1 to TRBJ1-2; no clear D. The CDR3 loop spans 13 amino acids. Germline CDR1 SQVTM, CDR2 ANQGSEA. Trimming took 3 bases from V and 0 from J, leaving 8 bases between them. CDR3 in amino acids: CSVDGLTNYGYTF. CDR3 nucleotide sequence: TGCAGCGTTGATGGACTTACTAACTATGGCTACACCTTC.

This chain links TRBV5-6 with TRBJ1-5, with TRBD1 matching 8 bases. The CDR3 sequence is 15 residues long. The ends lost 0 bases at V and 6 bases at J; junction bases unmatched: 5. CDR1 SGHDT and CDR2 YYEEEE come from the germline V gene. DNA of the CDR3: TGTGCCAGCAGCTTGGCGACAGGGGTAGGTCAGCCCCAGCATTTT. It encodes CASSLATGVGQPQHF. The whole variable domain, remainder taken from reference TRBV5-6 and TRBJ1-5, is DAGVTQSPTHLIKTRGQQVTLRCSPKSGHDTVSWYQQALGQGPQFIFQYYEEEERQRGNFPDRFSGHQFPNYSSELNVNALLLGDSALYLCASSLATGVGQPQHFGDGTRLSIL.

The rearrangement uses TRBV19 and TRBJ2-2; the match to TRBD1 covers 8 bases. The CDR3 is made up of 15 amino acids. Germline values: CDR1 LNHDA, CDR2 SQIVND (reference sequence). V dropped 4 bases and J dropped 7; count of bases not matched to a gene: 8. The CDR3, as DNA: TGTGCCAGTAGTACCCAGACAGGGGTTGGCGGGGAGCTGTTTTTT. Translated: CASSTQTGVGGELFF.

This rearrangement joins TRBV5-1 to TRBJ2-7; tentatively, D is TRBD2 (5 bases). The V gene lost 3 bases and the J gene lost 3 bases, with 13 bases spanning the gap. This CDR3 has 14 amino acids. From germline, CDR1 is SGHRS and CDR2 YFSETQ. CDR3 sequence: CASSSGPGIYEQYF. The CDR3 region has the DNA TGCGCCAGCAGCTCGGGCCCGGGGATCTACGAGCAGTACTTC. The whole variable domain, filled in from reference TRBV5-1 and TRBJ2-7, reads KAGVTQTPRYLIKTRGQQVTLSCSPISGHRSVSWYQQTPGQGLQFLFEYFSETQRNKGNFPGRFSGRQFSNSRSEMNVSTLELGDSALYLCASSSGPGIYEQYFGPGTRLTVT.

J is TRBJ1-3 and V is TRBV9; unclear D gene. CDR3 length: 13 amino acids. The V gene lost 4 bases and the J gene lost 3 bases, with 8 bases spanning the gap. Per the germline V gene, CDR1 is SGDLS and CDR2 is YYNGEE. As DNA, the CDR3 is TGTGCCAGCAGCTCCCTTTTTGGAAACACCATATATTTT. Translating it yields CASSSLFGNTIYF.